The clone carrying this T cell receptor beta chain was found many times. The antigen remains undetermined. This specimen belongs to a study of T-cell reconstitution after alpha-beta-depleted transplantation in children. Findings and limits, study-wide: Surviving thymic progenitors and recipient T cells were the source of high TCRbeta diversity at day 60 in some patients. It was reported that alpha-beta T cells came from several hundred expanded graft clones (about two months after transplant). Diversity and T-cell counts at one year after transplant derived mostly from new T cells.

Germline values: CDR1 MNHEY, CDR2 SVGEGT. This CDR3 has 15 residues. V gave up 6 bases and J gave up 2 bases; unmatched junction bases: 9. Unique molecular identifiers were incorporated when the TCRbeta library was constructed. TCRdb recomputed calls from the PCR reads with MiXCR, one row per CDR3 protein. This table has about 260,000 distinct CDR3 sequences, around 10% appearing once. The clonotype was recovered from a male patient aged 2 to 9 who had a stem cell transplant for chronic granulomatous disease, so the T cells may come from the graft donor. Sequencing used peripheral blood, obtained 180 days after TCRalphabeta/CD19-depleted stem cell transplant. The rearrangement uses TRBV6-2 or TRBV6-3 and TRBJ2-7; 8 positions match TRBD1. In DNA form, the CDR3 reads TGTGCCAGCAGCCGGTGGGGGACAGGCCCCTACGAGCAGTACTTC. It translates to CASSRWGTGPYEQYF.